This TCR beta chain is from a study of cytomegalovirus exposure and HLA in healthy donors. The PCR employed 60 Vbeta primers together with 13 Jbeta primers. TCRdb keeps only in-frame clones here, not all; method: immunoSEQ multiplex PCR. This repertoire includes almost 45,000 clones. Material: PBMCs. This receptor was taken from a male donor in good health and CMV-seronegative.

CDR3 protein: CASSYPPVALTDSNQPQHF. Written as DNA, the CDR3 is TGTGCCAGCAGTTACCCTCCCGTTGCCCTGACAGATAGCAATCAGCCCCAGCATTTT. The chain recombines TRBV6-9 with TRBJ1-5; D may be TRBD1 (5 bases). The V end lost 3 bases, the J end lost 0 bases, and 21 bases lay between the germline ends. Germline lookup yields CDR1 MNHGY and CDR2 SVAAGI. This CDR3 has 19 residues.